This is a list of T cell receptor beta chains from one sample in a study of technical replicates of blood from a few donors. Measured with immunoSEQ multiplex PCR; TCRdb has only the in-frame clones, and not every one. The table shows over 50,000 clones, with 80% to 90% occurring only once. Sequencing used PBMCs. The receptors were gathered from a human donor in good health. Some clones in this sample may be carry-over from other donors' samples. The CDR3 runs from the conserved cysteine through the conserved F or W. Fields, in order: clone size, V gene, D gene, J gene, CDR3 protein, CDR3 DNA. A D gene is named only where the DNA matches it firmly. Clone sizes are given selectively: once, few, many, or a class where the clone is expanded.

clone_size: .
v_call: TRBV7-8
d_call: .
j_call: TRBJ2-2
cdr3_aa: CASSLGGEPTGELFF
cdr3_nt: TGTGCCAGCAGCTTAGGCGGGGAACCCACCGGGGAGCTGTTTTTT

clone_size: .
v_call: TRBV2
d_call: .
j_call: TRBJ2-3
cdr3_aa: CASHKVAGGTDTQYF
cdr3_nt: TGTGCCAGCCACAAGGTGGCAGGGGGCACAGATACGCAGTATTTT

clone_size: .
v_call: TRBV2
d_call: .
j_call: TRBJ1-2
cdr3_aa: CASSEGGWGGLYGYTF
cdr3_nt: TGTGCCAGCAGTGAAGGCGGGTGGGGGGGCTTGTATGGCTACACCTTC

clone_size: .
v_call: TRBV5-1
d_call: .
j_call: TRBJ2-7
cdr3_aa: CASSFTGLSYEQYF
cdr3_nt: TGCGCCAGCAGCTTCACCGGTTTGTCCTACGAGCAGTACTTC

clone_size: .
v_call: TRBV7-2
d_call: .
j_call: TRBJ1-3
cdr3_aa: CASSLDRAGNTIYF
cdr3_nt: TGTGCCAGCAGCTTAGACAGAGCCGGAAACACCATATATTTT

clone_size: .
v_call: TRBV10-3
d_call: .
j_call: TRBJ2-1
cdr3_aa: CAISTPEGHEQFF
cdr3_nt: TGTGCCATCAGTACCCCAGAGGGCCATGAGCAGTTCTTC

clone_size: once
v_call: TRBV10-3
d_call: .
j_call: TRBJ2-7
cdr3_aa: CAISEMGGAEYEQYF
cdr3_nt: TGTGCCATCAGTGAGATGGGCGGGGCGGAGTACGAGCAGTACTTC

clone_size: .
v_call: TRBV7-9
d_call: TRBD1
j_call: TRBJ2-7
cdr3_aa: CASSRPGQGTYEQYF
cdr3_nt: TGTGCCAGCAGCAGGCCGGGACAGGGGACCTACGAGCAGTACTTC

clone_size: .
v_call: TRBV5-6
d_call: .
j_call: TRBJ2-5
cdr3_aa: CASSPPPRGYQETQYF
cdr3_nt: TGTGCCAGCAGCCCCCCCCCTCGGGGATACCAAGAGACCCAGTACTTC

clone_size: .
v_call: TRBV29-1
d_call: .
j_call: TRBJ1-6
cdr3_aa: CSVEKGGTGSPLHF
cdr3_nt: TGCAGCGTTGAGAAGGGGGGGACTGGTTCACCCCTCCACTTT

clone_size: .
v_call: TRBV4-3
d_call: TRBD2
j_call: TRBJ2-5
cdr3_aa: CASSRAYSGGTQETQYF
cdr3_nt: TGCGCCAGCAGTCGAGCATATAGCGGGGGGACCCAAGAGACCCAGTACTTC

clone_size: .
v_call: TRBV5-4
d_call: .
j_call: TRBJ1-6
cdr3_aa: CASSLGRGQSSPLHF
cdr3_nt: TGTGCCAGCAGCTTGGGTAGGGGTCAGAGTTCACCCCTCCACTTT

clone_size: .
v_call: TRBV11-2
d_call: .
j_call: TRBJ1-6
cdr3_aa: CASSLDLPGNNSPLHF
cdr3_nt: TGTGCCAGCAGCTTAGATCTTCCAGGGAATAATTCACCCCTCCACTTT

clone_size: .
v_call: TRBV5-6
d_call: .
j_call: TRBJ2-1
cdr3_aa: CASSLHLAEQFF
cdr3_nt: TGTGCCAGCAGCTTGCATTTGGCTGAGCAGTTCTTC